This TCR beta chain was documented in a study of T cells in women clearing cervical HPV infection. Study background: Blood came at first lesion visit for cases, post-clearance for controls.

HPV was found by MY09/MY11 PCR and dot-blot genotyping. Some clones are missing from TCRdb's copy, which holds only in-frame ones; the method was immunoSEQ multiplex PCR. Its table records around 39,000 clones. Findings of the study overall: Richness plus V gene abundances separated cases from controls with AUC 0.65 to 0.85. Repertoire richness, not evenness, was significantly elevated in CIN3+ cases versus controls.

To note about this clone: Its antigen remains unknown.

Sequencing used blood buffy coat. The receptor comes from a woman between 18 and 75 years old with a cervical HPV16 infection that either progressed to CIN3+ or cleared (not recorded which).

The CDR3 reads CASSLGAWQGYGYTF. The covered CDR3 bases are TGTGCCAGCAGCTTAGGGGCGTGGCAGGGCTATGGC. The rearrangement uses TRBV7-2 and TRBJ1-2; tentative D call: TRBD1 (5 bases). The sequenced fragment ends 3 residues before the CDR3 boundary, so the rest is inferred from the germline J gene. V lost 1 base and J lost 4, with 13 bases in between. The CDR3 spans 15 residues. Germline lookup yields CDR1 SGHTA and CDR2 FQGNSA.